The TCR beta chain under discussion was sequenced for a study of OX40 agonist ivuxolimab in advanced cancers. On the study more broadly: Those enrolled were approximately 78% male, with a mean age of approximately 60 years and ages from about 20 to 79.

Germline assignment: CDR1 SGHAT and CDR2 FQNNGV. The CDR3 runs 14 residues. V was clipped by 2 bases and J by 0 bases, with 6 bases between them. With autoimmune disease history or systemic immunosuppression, patients were excluded. Clones were sequenced by immunoSEQ multiplex PCR, and TCRdb holds only the in-frame ones, with some missing. The table shows about 36,000 clones, with about 70% occurring only once. Points from the study as a whole: Patients with a partial response at 0.1-3.0 mg/kg had among the lowest clonal expansion.

To note about this clone: The antigen remains undetermined.

This clonotype was sampled from an adult with an advanced solid tumor such as melanoma, head and neck, liver or kidney cancer. Specimen: CD4+ or CD8+ T cells sorted from blood, collected in a trial of the OX40 agonist ivuxolimab. The chain employs TRBV11-2 and TRBJ2-3, with D possibly being TRBD1 (5 bases). The CDR3 loop reads CASSLPGSTDTQYF. CDR3 sequence (DNA): TGTGCCAGCAGCTTACCAGGGAGCACAGATACGCAGTATTTT.